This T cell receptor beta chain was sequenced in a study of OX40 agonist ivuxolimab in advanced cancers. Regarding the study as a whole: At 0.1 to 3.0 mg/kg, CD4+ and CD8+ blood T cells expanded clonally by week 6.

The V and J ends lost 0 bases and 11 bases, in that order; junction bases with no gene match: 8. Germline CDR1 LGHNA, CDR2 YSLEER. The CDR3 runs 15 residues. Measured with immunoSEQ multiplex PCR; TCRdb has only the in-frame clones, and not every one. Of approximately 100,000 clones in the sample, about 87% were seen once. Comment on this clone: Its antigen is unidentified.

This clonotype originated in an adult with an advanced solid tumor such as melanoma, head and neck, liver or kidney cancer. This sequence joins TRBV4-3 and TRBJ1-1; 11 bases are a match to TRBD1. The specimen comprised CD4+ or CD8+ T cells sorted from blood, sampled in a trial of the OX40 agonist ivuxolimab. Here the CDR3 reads CASSQDRDRGRSAFF. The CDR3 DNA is TGCGCCAGCAGCCAAGATAGGGACAGGGGGAGGTCGGCTTTCTTT.